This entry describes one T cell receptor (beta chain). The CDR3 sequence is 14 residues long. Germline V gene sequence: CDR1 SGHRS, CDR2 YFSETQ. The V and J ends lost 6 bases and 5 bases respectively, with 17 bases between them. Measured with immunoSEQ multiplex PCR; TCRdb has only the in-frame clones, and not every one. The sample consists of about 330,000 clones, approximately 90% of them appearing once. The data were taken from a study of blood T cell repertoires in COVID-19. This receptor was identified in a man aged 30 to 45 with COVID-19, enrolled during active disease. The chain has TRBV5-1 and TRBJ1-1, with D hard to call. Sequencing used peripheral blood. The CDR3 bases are TGCGCCAGCACTAAATTGGGAGGGTTTACTGAAGCTTTCTTT. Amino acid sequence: CASTKLGGFTEAFF.